Following are 26 T cell receptor beta chains from one sample sequenced in a study of shared clonotypes between healthy human individuals. Sequencing used immunoSEQ multiplex PCR; TCRdb keeps in-frame clones, though not all of them. The sample records approximately 980,000 clones, 76% being singletons. Sequenced material: memory CD4+ T cells sorted from blood. Subset noted: CD45RA-negative fraction. The receptors were sampled from a man younger than 35 in good health.

V and J are TRBV30 and TRBJ1-2, with a possible D match to TRBD1 (6 bases). Germline values: CDR1 GTSNPN, CDR2 SVGIG (reference sequence). Trimming took 3 bases from V and 4 from J, leaving 15 bases between them. This CDR3 region has 14 residues. The CDR3 DNA sequence: TGTGCCTGGAGCGTACAGGGTTTCGTCTATGGCTACACCTTC. This sequence encodes CAWSVQGFVYGYTF.

The chain couples TRBV28 to TRBJ2-1; unclear D gene. CDR1 and CDR2 from the germline V gene are MDHEN and SYDVKM. The V and J ends lost 5 bases and 1 base respectively, with 6 bases between them. This CDR3 has 13 amino acids. The CDR3, as DNA: TGTGCCAGCAGTGGCAGATCCTACAATGAGCAGTTCTTC. It codes for CASSGRSYNEQFF.

The chain uses TRBV5-6 and TRBJ2-4; tentatively, D is TRBD2 (5 bases). Germline V lookup: CDR1 SGHDT, CDR2 YYEEEE. This CDR3 has 15 residues. Trimming cost V 0 bases and J 0 bases, with 7 bases left between them. The CDR3 is CASSLDAGAKNIQYF. CDR3 nucleotide sequence: TGTGCCAGCAGCTTGGACGCGGGAGCCAAAAACATTCAGTACTTC.

V is TRBV19 and J is TRBJ1-2, with D unresolved. The ends were cut back, 7 bases at V and 2 bases at J, with 17 bases in the middle. Germline CDR1 LNHDA, CDR2 SQIVND (reference sequence). The CDR3 is 15 amino acids. CDR3 coding DNA: TGTGCCAGTAAGAACAAGGGTATCGCGAACTATGGCTACACCTTC. Translated, it gives CASKNKGIANYGYTF.

This clone was found once. This chain connects TRBV7-9 to TRBJ2-7, with no clear D. Germline-derived CDR1 and CDR2 are SEHNR and FQNEAQ (reference sequence). The CDR3 has 14 residues. Trimming cost V 5 bases and J 1 base, with 12 bases left between them. The CDR3 spells CASSPSVDSYEQYF. In DNA, the CDR3 is TGTGCCAGCAGCCCGAGTGTGGATTCCTACGAGCAGTACTTC.

The V gene is TRBV9, the J gene TRBJ1-1, with D uncertain. The CDR3 consists of 14 residues. Looked up from germline, CDR1 is SGDLS and CDR2 is YYNGEE. Trimming removed 0 bases from V and 1 base from J, with 7 bases in between. The CDR3 protein is CASSVEGWNTEAFF. CDR3 DNA: TGTGCCAGCAGCGTAGAAGGCTGGAACACTGAAGCTTTCTTT.

CDR3 nucleotides: TGTGCCAGCAGCCTAACCTCGGGAGTCCGTTTGACCGGGGAGCTGTTTTTT. Translation gives CASSLTSGVRLTGELFF. This rearrangement joins TRBV5-6 to TRBJ2-2, with a tentative D call TRBD2 (6 bases). V lost 4 bases and J lost 5, with 21 bases in between. The germline CDR1 and CDR2 sequences are SGHDT and YYEEEE. The CDR3 loop spans 17 amino acids. Based on the CDR3 plus reference TRBV5-6 and TRBJ2-2, the full variable domain is DAGVTQSPTHLIKTRGQQVTLRCSPKSGHDTVSWYQQALGQGPQFIFQYYEEEERQRGNFPDRFSGHQFPNYSSELNVNALLLGDSALYLCASSLTSGVRLTGELFFGEGSRLTVL.

In DNA form, the CDR3 reads TGTGCCACCAGCTCTCGGGACAGAAATAATTCACCCCTCCACTTT. Amino acids: CATSSRDRNNSPLHF. V usage is TRBV15 and J usage is TRBJ1-6, with 7 nucleotides matching TRBD1. Trimming cost V 5 bases and J 5 bases; bases outside gene matches: 6. Germline CDR1 LNHNV, CDR2 YYDKDF (reference sequence). The CDR3 loop spans 15 amino acids.

This clone came up many times. The chain is built from TRBV6-6 and TRBJ1-1; unclear D gene. Trimming took off 0 bases at V and 0 bases at J, with 8 bases between the two ends. The CDR3 covers 15 residues. Germline assignment: CDR1 MNHNY and CDR2 SVGAGI (reference sequence). The CDR3 spells CASSYSAGMNTEAFF. The CDR3 nucleotides read TGTGCCAGCAGTTACTCTGCAGGCATGAACACTGAAGCTTTCTTT.

In its sample, this clone was seen a few times. This chain joins TRBV6-6 and TRBJ1-2, with no clear D. CDR3 length: 14 amino acids. The germline V gene has CDR1 MNHNY and CDR2 SVGAGI (reference sequence). Trimming took off 7 bases at V and 4 bases at J, with 16 bases between the two ends. The CDR3 loop reads CASIATQATYGYTF. The CDR3 bases are TGTGCCAGCATCGCGACCCAGGCCACCTATGGCTACACCTTC.

This clone was detected only a few times. This chain joins TRBV14 and TRBJ2-3; tentatively, D is TRBD1 or TRBD2 (6 bases each). The CDR3 consists of 15 residues. Germline-derived CDR1 and CDR2 are SGHDN and FVKESK. V was clipped by 0 bases and J by 2 bases, with 9 bases between them. The CDR3 nucleotides read TGTGCCAGCAGCCAAGATTCGGGGGCCACAGATACGCAGTATTTT. This translates into CASSQDSGATDTQYF.

The chain employs TRBV5-1 and TRBJ2-2; D possibly corresponds to TRBD2 (5 bases). Germline CDR1 SGHRS, CDR2 YFSETQ. The CDR3 loop spans 14 amino acids. The V end was cut by 5 bases, the J end by 5 bases, with 13 bases between. The CDR3 reads CASRLYPGTGELFF. The CDR3 DNA is TGCGCCAGCAGGCTGTACCCGGGGACCGGGGAGCTGTTTTTT.

The sample holds a few counts of this clone. The J gene is TRBJ1-5, the V gene TRBV19; 9 bases map to TRBD1. Germline CDR1 is LNHDA and CDR2 is SQIVND (reference sequence). J lost 4 bases, V lost 8 bases, and 6 bases had no gene match. The CDR3 covers 14 residues. CDR3 sequence (DNA): TGTGCCAGTTGGGGGGGACAGGGAAATCAGCCCCAGCATTTT. Translating gives CASWGGQGNQPQHF.

This clone was recorded once. This sequence joins TRBV18 and TRBJ1-1; TRBD1 might be the D (5 bases). Trimming stripped 5 bases from V and 6 bases from J, with 13 bases between. CDR1 and CDR2 from the germline V gene are KGHSH and LQKENI. CDR3 length: 13 amino acids. The DNA for the CDR3 is TGTGCCAGCTCAGCCCGGGGGGAGGCTGAAGCTTTCTTT. It yields the protein CASSARGEAEAFF.

The rearrangement links TRBV9 to TRBJ2-2, with 8 bases lining up with TRBD2. J lost 0 bases, V lost 4 bases, and 5 bases had no gene match. CDR1 SGDLS and CDR2 YYNGEE come from the germline V gene. This CDR3 spans 16 amino acids. The CDR3 spells CASSWDSGANTGELFF. CDR3 bases: TGTGCCAGCAGCTGGGATAGCGGGGCGAACACCGGGGAGCTGTTTTTT. Using reference TRBV9 and TRBJ2-2 for the parts outside the CDR3, the full variable domain is DSGVTQTPKHLITATGQRVTLRCSPRSGDLSVYWYQQSLDQGLQFLIQYYNGEERAKGNILERFSAQQFPDLHSELNLSSLELGDSALYFCASSWDSGANTGELFFGEGSRLTVL.

This clone was observed a few times. V and J are TRBV2 and TRBJ1-6; D call uncertain. Germline V lookup: CDR1 SNHLY, CDR2 FYNNEI. This CDR3 is built from 12 residues. Trimming took 6 bases from V and 10 from J, leaving 10 bases between them. The CDR3 coding sequence is TGTGCCAGCAGGGAGTATGGATCACCCCTCCACTTT. Encoded protein: CASREYGSPLHF.

The rearrangement uses TRBV7-2 and TRBJ2-5; TRBD2 is a possible D gene (5 bases). CDR1 and CDR2 (germline): SGHTA, FQGNSA. The V end was cut by 1 base, the J end by 6 bases, with 12 bases between. This CDR3 is built from 14 residues. This CDR3 is CASSLETGMKTQYF. The CDR3 region has the DNA TGTGCCAGCAGCTTAGAAACCGGGATGAAGACCCAGTACTTC.

The J gene is TRBJ2-3, the V gene TRBV5-1; TRBD1 or TRBD2 may be the D gene (5 bases each). The length of the CDR3 is 14 residues. V lost 5 bases to trimming and J lost 6 bases, with 16 bases between them. Looked up from germline, CDR1 is SGHRS and CDR2 is YFSETQ. The CDR3 here is CASRAGALGDTQYF. Written as DNA, the CDR3 is TGCGCCAGCAGGGCCGGGGCCTTGGGGGATACGCAGTATTTT. Complete variable domain (other parts from reference TRBV5-1 and TRBJ2-3): KAGVTQTPRYLIKTRGQQVTLSCSPISGHRSVSWYQQTPGQGLQFLFEYFSETQRNKGNFPGRFSGRQFSNSRSEMNVSTLELGDSALYLCASRAGALGDTQYFGPGTRLTVL.

As concerns this clone: Other DNA sequences in this sample translate to the same CDR3. The chain has TRBV7-2 and TRBJ1-2, with D unresolved. Germline CDR1 reads SGHTA; CDR2 reads FQGNSA. The V gene lost 1 base and the J gene lost 4 bases, with 10 bases spanning the gap. The CDR3 is made up of 14 amino acids. The CDR3 region has the DNA TGTGCCAGCAGCTTAGGGGGTAGCAGCTATGGCTACACCTTC. It translates to CASSLGGSSYGYTF.

This chain joins TRBV30 and TRBJ2-5; D unresolved. V was cut by 5 bases and J by 5 bases, with 12 bases left in between. Per germline, CDR1 GTSNPN and CDR2 SVGIG (reference sequence). This CDR3 has 12 residues. DNA for the CDR3: TGTGCCTGGGCGACCTCCCGGGAGACCCAGTACTTC. The encoded protein is CAWATSRETQYF.

The chain has TRBV19 and TRBJ2-6; D unresolved. This CDR3 comprises 15 residues. V shed 3 bases and J shed 1 base, with 7 bases lying between them. Germline lookup yields CDR1 LNHDA and CDR2 SQIVND (reference sequence). Here the CDR3 DNA reads TGTGCCAGTAGTATTACCGGATCTGGGGCCAACGTCCTGACTTTC. Its protein is CASSITGSGANVLTF.

This clone was observed a single time. The rearrangement links TRBV10-2 to TRBJ2-7; 9 bases match TRBD2. The germline V gene has CDR1 WSHSY and CDR2 SAAADI. The CDR3 has 14 amino acids. The J segment lost 3 bases and the V segment lost 6 bases, leaving 6 bases of the junction unmatched. Written as DNA, the CDR3 is TGCGCCAGCAGCTTAACTAGCGGGTTCTACGAGCAGTACTTC. Translating gives CASSLTSGFYEQYF.

The chain joins TRBV5-6 to TRBJ1-1, with D maybe TRBD1 (5 bases). Trimming pared 0 bases from V and 0 bases from J, leaving 9 bases between. This CDR3 has 15 amino acids. Per germline, CDR1 SGHDT and CDR2 YYEEEE. CDR3 in amino acids: CASSLGGLLNTEAFF. CDR3 bases: TGTGCCAGCAGCTTGGGGGGGTTGCTGAACACTGAAGCTTTCTTT.

This clone was picked up one time. V gene TRBV11-1 combines with J gene TRBJ2-1, with TRBD1 matching 8 bases. The length of the CDR3 is 14 residues. V shed 5 bases and J 7 bases; nucleotides not matched to a gene: 7. CDR1 is SGHAT, CDR2 FQDESV, per germline (reference sequence). The CDR3 DNA follows: TGTGCCAGCAGCCGGACAGGGAATCGGAATGAGCAGTTCTTC. Translated, it gives CASSRTGNRNEQFF. Together with reference TRBV11-1 and TRBJ2-1, the CDR3 gives the full variable domain: EAEVAQSPRYKITEKSQAVAFWCDPISGHATLYWYRQILGQGPELLVQFQDESVVDDSQLPKDRFSAERLKGVDSTLKIQPAELGDSAMYLCASSRTGNRNEQFFGPGTRLTVL.

Worth noting for this clone: The same CDR3 arises from other DNA sequences in this sample as well. The genes are TRBV18 and TRBJ2-7; D is undetermined. CDR3 length: 12 amino acids. CDR1 is KGHSH, CDR2 LQKENI, per germline. The V gene lost 3 bases and the J gene lost 1 base, with 4 bases spanning the gap. The CDR3 is CASSPTSYEQYF. The CDR3 nucleotides read TGTGCCAGCTCACCCACTTCCTACGAGCAGTACTTC.

As DNA, the CDR3 is TGTGCCAGCGCCGGGGATCTAGGTCGGGGCTACACCTTC. It is translated as CASAGDLGRGYTF. This chain joins TRBV2 and TRBJ1-2; D uncertain. Germline CDR1 is SNHLY and CDR2 is FYNNEI. V was cut by 8 bases and J by 8 bases, with 18 bases left in between. The CDR3 has 13 amino acids.